What follows is one TCR beta chain and its context. The antigen is unknown. With a J-beta primer mix and a sample-barcoded 5' primer, a second PCR ran about 7 to 11 cycles. TCRdb ran MiXCR on the 5' RACE reads and lists one entry per CDR3 protein. The sample carries around 710,000 distinct CDR3 sequences, roughly two fifths recorded once. This sample was included in a study of blood T cells in healthy people across ages. Whole-study results and caveats: Observed TCR beta diversity per million T cells went down as age went up. This fall followed a roughly linear course with age.

The CDR3 runs to 15 residues. V gave up 3 bases and J gave up 2 bases; unmatched junction bases: 4. Germline loops: CDR1 SEHNR, CDR2 FQNEAQ (reference sequence). This chain connects TRBV7-9 to TRBJ2-1; 7 nucleotides line up with TRBD2. Input material: blood. This clonotype was obtained from an older woman in good health. CDR3 region: CASSFWRGTYNEQFF. DNA of the CDR3: TGTGCCAGCAGCTTCTGGCGGGGGACCTACAATGAGCAGTTCTTC.